These 23 T cell receptor beta chains share one sample of origin, sequenced in a study of beta chain features in type 1 diabetes. Study results and limitations: Within each of all four CD4+ subsets, Type 1 diabetes patients had TCRB CDR3s that were moderately but significantly shorter.

The isolated RNA, all of it, was reverse transcribed, so expressed TCRB transcripts were what got sequenced. Profiling relied on immunoSEQ multiplex PCR, and the TCRdb table lists in-frame clones only, not all of them. Altogether roughly 150,000 clones are present, approximately 10% being singletons, with the ten largest covering around 0.5%. No antigen has been assigned to these receptors. Source material: central memory CD4+ T cells from blood. The receptors come from a young man with type 1 diabetes.

This clone was counted a few times. The CDR3 spells CSVDLGGGGIYEQYF. CDR3 coding DNA: TGCAGCGTGGACCTCGGGGGAGGTGGAATTTACGAGCAGTACTTC. J is TRBJ2-7 and V is TRBV29-1, with TRBD2 as a possible D gene (6 bases). The V gene's germline CDR1 is SQVTM and CDR2 ANQGSEA. The V and J ends lost 6 bases and 4 bases respectively, with 22 bases between them. There are 15 residues in the CDR3.

This clone has only a few counts. V gene TRBV11-2 combines with J gene TRBJ2-1; no firm D call. Germline V gene data show CDR1 as SGHAT and CDR2 as FQNNGV. The CDR3 runs 16 residues. V dropped 0 bases and J dropped 1 base, with 10 bases sitting between them. CDR3 DNA: TGTGCCAGCAGCTTAGACTACGCTCGATCCTACAATGAGCAGTTCTTC. This gives the protein CASSLDYARSYNEQFF.

The chain employs TRBV2 and TRBJ2-5; D is possibly TRBD1 (6 bases). Germline values: CDR1 SNHLY, CDR2 FYNNEI. The V end lost 4 bases, the J end lost 5 bases, and 14 bases lay between the germline ends. This CDR3 comprises 14 residues. The CDR3 DNA follows: TGTGCCAGCAGTGTGGGGGCGGTAAAGGAGACCCAGTACTTC. Translation gives CASSVGAVKETQYF.

There are a few counts of this clone. The J gene is TRBJ1-1, the V gene TRBV7-3; D is perhaps TRBD1 (5 bases). The CDR3 spans 13 residues. The germline V gene has CDR1 SGHTA and CDR2 FQGTGA. With 6 bases removed from V and 3 bases from J, the gap between germline ends came to 11 bases. CDR3 nucleotides: TGTGCCAGCAGGAATGAAGGGGACACTGAAGCTTTCTTT. This translates into CASRNEGDTEAFF. The complete variable domain, with remaining parts taken from reference TRBV7-3 and TRBJ1-1, reads GAGVSQTPSNKVTEKGKYVELRCDPISGHTALYWYRQSLGQGPEFLIYFQGTGAADDSGLPNDRFFAVRPEGSVSTLKIQRTERGDSAVYLCASRNEGDTEAFFGQGTRLTVV.

This clone was picked up a small number of times. The genes are TRBV7-9 and TRBJ2-7; D is undetermined. Trimming shortened V by 1 base and J by 0 bases, and 10 bases separated the two germline ends. The CDR3 sequence is 15 residues long. In germline, CDR1 is SEHNR, CDR2 FQNEAQ (reference sequence). The CDR3 region is CASSLVAGYSYEQYF. CDR3 nucleotide sequence: TGTGCCAGCAGCTTAGTGGCAGGCTACTCCTACGAGCAGTACTTC.

The CDR3 sequence: CASSLGSGQETQYF. For the CDR3, the DNA is TGCGCCAGCAGCTTGGGGAGCGGGCAAGAGACCCAGTACTTC. The rearrangement joins TRBV5-1 to TRBJ2-5; tentatively, D is TRBD2 (6 bases). Between the trimmed V and J ends, which lost 0 bases and 2 bases, there was a span of 8 bases. This CDR3 is built from 14 residues. CDR1 and CDR2 (germline): SGHRS, YFSETQ.

The V call is TRBV4-2, the J call TRBJ1-1; D unclear. CDR3 length equals 15 residues. Per the germline V gene, CDR1 is LGHNA and CDR2 is YNFKEQ. V lost 0 bases and J 2 bases, leaving 10 bases between the germline ends. The CDR3 reads CASSQERLRNTEAFF. As DNA, the CDR3 is TGTGCCAGCAGCCAAGAGAGGTTAAGAAACACTGAAGCTTTCTTT.

There are a few counts of this clone. This sequence joins TRBV12-5 and TRBJ1-1, with D hard to call. V lost 2 bases and J lost 7, with 8 bases in between. The germline V gene encodes CDR1 LGHNT and CDR2 FRNRAP. This CDR3 is built from 12 residues. For the CDR3, the DNA is TGTGCTAGTGGTTTGTGGCCGGGTGAAGCTTTCTTT. Its translation is CASGLWPGEAFF.

This chain joins TRBV28 and TRBJ1-1; 8 positions agree with TRBD1. V gave up 7 bases and J gave up 1 base; unmatched junction bases: 11. The germline gives CDR1 MDHEN, CDR2 SYDVKM. CDR3 size: 16 residues. For the CDR3, the DNA is TGTGCCAGCACTATACGGACAGGGCTGGGGAACACTGAAGCTTTCTTT. This sequence encodes CASTIRTGLGNTEAFF.

This clone was observed a handful of times. The chain is built from TRBV30 and TRBJ2-1, with 9 bases that match TRBD1. Trimming took 0 bases from V and 8 from J; bases not matched to a gene: 5. Germline assignment: CDR1 GTSNPN and CDR2 SVGIG (reference sequence). There are 14 residues in the CDR3. In nucleotides, the CDR3 is TGTGCCTGGAGTGTACAGGACAGGGGACATGAGCAGTTCTTC. It yields the protein CAWSVQDRGHEQFF.

This sequence joins TRBV7-6 and TRBJ2-7, with TRBD2 matching 9 bases. Germline V CDR1 and CDR2: SGHVS, FNYEAQ. The ends lost 4 bases at V and 6 bases at J; junction bases unmatched: 7. This CDR3 comprises 14 residues. The CDR3 coding sequence is TGTGCCAGCAGCTCAGATTCGACTAGCGGCGAGCAGTACTTC. Translation gives CASSSDSTSGEQYF.

V is TRBV18 and J is TRBJ1-1; D is perhaps TRBD1 (6 bases). Trimming cost V 5 bases and J 4 bases, with 17 bases left between them. Looked up from germline, CDR1 is KGHSH and CDR2 is LQKENI. This CDR3 spans 15 amino acids. The chain's CDR3 is CASSNREVVGTEAFF. In nucleotides, the CDR3 is TGTGCCAGCTCAAACAGGGAAGTAGTCGGCACTGAAGCTTTCTTT.

The J gene is TRBJ1-3, the V gene TRBV30; no definite D call. The CDR3 sequence is 13 residues long. The V gene's germline CDR1 is GTSNPN and CDR2 SVGIG (reference sequence). Trimming cost V 2 bases and J 4 bases, with 9 bases left between them. CDR3 in amino acids: CAWSNVLGNTIYF. For the CDR3, the DNA is TGTGCCTGGAGTAATGTACTCGGAAACACCATATATTTT.

In this sample, this clone turned up a few times. The chain employs TRBV5-1 and TRBJ2-3, with 8 bases identical to TRBD1. Trimming removed 4 bases from V and 3 bases from J; junction bases left unmatched: 4. Germline V CDR1 and CDR2: SGHRS, YFSETQ. The CDR3 covers 14 residues. This chain's CDR3 is CASSEGQATDTQYF. CDR3 nucleotides: TGCGCCAGCAGCGAGGGACAGGCGACAGATACGCAGTATTTT.

This clone was found a few times. The chain joins TRBV5-1 to TRBJ2-5; weak D call: TRBD2 (7 bases). Looked up from germline, CDR1 is SGHRS and CDR2 is YFSETQ. This CDR3 is built from 15 residues. V gave up 1 base and J gave up 4 bases, with 14 bases separating them. This chain's CDR3 is CASSLLAGARETQYF. CDR3 DNA sequence: TGCGCCAGCAGCTTGCTGGCGGGGGCGAGAGAGACCCAGTACTTC.

In the case of this clone: Other DNA sequences of this sample code for an identical CDR3. The rearrangement links TRBV7-8 to TRBJ1-5; D is perhaps TRBD1 (5 bases). CDR3 size: 13 residues. The ends were cut back, 1 base at V and 7 bases at J, with 8 bases in the middle. CDR1 and CDR2 from the germline V gene are SGHVS and FQNEAQ. CDR3 nucleotide sequence: TGTGCCAGCAGCTTAGAGGAGGGGCAGCCCCAGCATTTT. It codes for CASSLEEGQPQHF. The complete variable domain, with remaining parts taken from reference TRBV7-8 and TRBJ1-5, reads GAGVSQSPRYKVAKRGQDVALRCDPISGHVSLFWYQQALGQGPEFLTYFQNEAQLDKSGLPSDRFFAERPEGSVSTLKIQRTQQEDSAVYLCASSLEEGQPQHFGDGTRLSIL.

This clone turned up a few times. The rearrangement uses TRBV6-5 and TRBJ2-3; D may be TRBD2 (7 bases). V dropped 8 bases and J dropped 0 bases, with 12 bases sitting between them. This CDR3 comprises 14 residues. Per the germline V gene, CDR1 is MNHEY and CDR2 is SVGAGI. This CDR3 reads CASGGAASTDTQYF. CDR3 DNA: TGTGCCAGCGGGGGGGCGGCCAGCACAGATACGCAGTATTTT.

This clone was detected a few times. The chain employs TRBV29-1 and TRBJ1-1; weak D call: TRBD1 (5 bases). This CDR3 region has 12 residues. Looked up from germline, CDR1 is SQVTM and CDR2 is ANQGSEA. The V end lost 7 bases, the J end lost 4 bases, and 13 bases lay between the germline ends. CDR3 sequence: CSASGLGTEAFF. CDR3 sequence (DNA): TGCAGCGCCTCAGGGTTAGGCACTGAAGCTTTCTTT.

This clone was detected only a few times. V is TRBV5-8 and J is TRBJ2-1; 7 bases are shared with TRBD1. CDR3 size: 16 residues. In germline, CDR1 is SGHTS, CDR2 YDEGEE. V shed 4 bases and J 6 bases; nucleotides not matched to a gene: 13. The chain's CDR3 is CASSTPTGDGGNEQFF. As DNA, the CDR3 is TGTGCCAGCAGCACTCCCACAGGGGATGGGGGCAATGAGCAGTTCTTC. Full variable domain (outside the CDR3, taken from reference TRBV5-8 and TRBJ2-1): EAGVTQSPTHLIKTRGQQATLRCSPISGHTSVYWYQQALGLGLQFLLWYDEGEERNRGNFPPRFSGRQFPNYSSELNVNALELEDSALYLCASSTPTGDGGNEQFFGPGTRLTVL.

The V gene is TRBV28, the J gene TRBJ1-1, with D perhaps TRBD1 (6 bases). V was shortened by 8 bases and J by 1 base, with 14 bases between the two germline ends. The CDR3 consists of 14 residues. Germline V gene lookup returns CDR1 MDHEN and CDR2 SYDVKM. The CDR3 DNA reads as TGTGCCAGCCGAACAGGGTTGGCGAACACTGAAGCTTTCTTT. Amino acid sequence: CASRTGLANTEAFF.

This clone has just a few counts. The junction and the germline gene differ at one end; a read error may be behind it. The CDR3 nucleotides read TGTGCTAGCAGCTTAGCTGCGGGACTAAACAATGAGCAGTTCTTC. Translation gives CASSLAAGLNNEQFF. The V call is TRBV7-7, the J call TRBJ2-1, with 7 bases lining up with TRBD2. CDR1 and CDR2 (germline): SSHAT, FNYEAQ (reference sequence). The CDR3 is made up of 15 amino acids. The entire variable domain, with the rest obtained from reference TRBV7-7 and TRBJ2-1, is as follows: GAGVSQSPRYKVTKRGQDVTLRCDPISSHATLYWYQQALGQGPEFLTYFNYEAQPDKSGLPSDRFSAERPEGSISTLTIQRTEQRDSAMYRCASSLAAGLNNEQFFGPGTRLTVL.

This clone occurred a few times. The identical CDR3 is also encoded by other nucleotide sequences in the sample. V gene TRBV2 combines with J gene TRBJ1-1; TRBD1 aligns across 8 bases. This CDR3 is built from 13 residues. Germline loops: CDR1 SNHLY, CDR2 FYNNEI. V dropped 6 bases and J dropped 1; count of bases not matched to a gene: 1. The DNA of the CDR3 is TGTGCCAGCAGCGGACAGGGGAACACTGAAGCTTTCTTT. It specifies CASSGQGNTEAFF.

This clone was seen only a few times. Other DNA sequences in the same sample also yield this CDR3. This rearrangement joins TRBV5-1 to TRBJ1-1, with TRBD1 identical over 7 bases. CDR1 is SGHRS, CDR2 YFSETQ, per germline. This CDR3 has 13 residues. V dropped 2 bases and J dropped 7; count of bases not matched to a gene: 5. Here the CDR3 reads CASSFPGGSEAFF. The CDR3 DNA sequence: TGCGCCAGCAGCTTTCCAGGGGGGAGTGAAGCTTTCTTT.